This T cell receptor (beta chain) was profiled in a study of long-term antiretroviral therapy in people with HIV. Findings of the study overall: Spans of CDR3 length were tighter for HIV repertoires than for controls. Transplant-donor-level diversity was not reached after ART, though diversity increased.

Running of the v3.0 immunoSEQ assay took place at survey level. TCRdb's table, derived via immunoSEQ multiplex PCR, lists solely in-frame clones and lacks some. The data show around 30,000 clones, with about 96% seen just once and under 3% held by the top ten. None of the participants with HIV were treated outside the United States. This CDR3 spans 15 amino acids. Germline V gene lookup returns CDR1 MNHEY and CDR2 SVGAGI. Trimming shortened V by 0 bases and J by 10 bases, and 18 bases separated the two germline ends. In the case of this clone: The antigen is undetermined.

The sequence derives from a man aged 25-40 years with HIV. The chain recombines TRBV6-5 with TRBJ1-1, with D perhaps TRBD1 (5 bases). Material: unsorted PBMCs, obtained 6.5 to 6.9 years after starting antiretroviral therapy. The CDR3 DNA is TGTGCCAGCAGTTACTCCACAGGTTCCCCCTTTCTAGCTTTCTTT. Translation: CASSYSTGSPFLAFF.